One and the same sample provided the 10 T cell receptor beta chains below, sequenced in a study of blood T cell repertoires in COVID-19. The method was immunoSEQ multiplex PCR; TCRdb's version includes in-frame clones alone and lacks a portion of them. The sample lists 81,000 or so clones; about 89% were seen once. Sequencing was done on a sample of peripheral blood. The receptors stem from a man between 65 and 85 years old with active or convalescent COVID-19.

Only a few counts were recorded for this clone. V is TRBV27 and J is TRBJ1-2; D is possibly TRBD1 (6 bases). From germline, CDR1 is MNHEY and CDR2 SMNVEV (reference sequence). This CDR3 has 14 residues. Trimming removed 5 bases at V and 5 bases at J, with 15 bases between. The CDR3 coding sequence is TGTGCCAGCAGTACCATTAACAGGGAGTATGGCTACACCTTC. Its translation is CASSTINREYGYTF.

This chain links TRBV20-1 with TRBJ2-1; D perhaps matches TRBD2 (6 bases). The CDR3 runs 15 residues. Germline V lookup: CDR1 DFQATT, CDR2 SNEGSKA (reference sequence). The ends were cut back, 5 bases at V and 9 bases at J, with 23 bases in the middle. CDR3 residues: CSAGGRTTTRGEQFF. The CDR3 coding sequence is TGCAGTGCTGGTGGACGTACGACGACGCGGGGTGAGCAGTTCTTC.

The V and J genes are TRBV5-1 and TRBJ1-2; D unclear. The V gene's germline CDR1 is SGHRS and CDR2 YFSETQ. CDR3 size: 14 residues. The V and J ends lost 4 bases and 8 bases respectively, with 18 bases between them. The CDR3 region has the DNA TGCGCCAGCAGCCCAAGTACAGAGCCTCTAGGCTACACCTTC. This translates into CASSPSTEPLGYTF.

V and J are TRBV4-2 and TRBJ1-3; weak D call: TRBD1 (6 bases). Germline-derived CDR1 and CDR2 are LGHNA and YNFKEQ. CDR3 length: 16 residues. V lost 0 bases and J lost 0, with 9 bases in between. Here the CDR3 DNA reads TGTGCCAGCAGCCAAGACAGGGGACCCTCTGGAAACACCATATATTTT. Protein sequence: CASSQDRGPSGNTIYF.

The V and J genes are TRBV7-9 and TRBJ2-1; 9 bases are shared with TRBD1. Looked up from germline, CDR1 is SEHNR and CDR2 is FQNEAQ (reference sequence). This CDR3 is 14 amino acids long. Trimming took 5 bases from V and 7 from J; bases not matched to a gene: 6. The CDR3: CASSGGTGRNEQFF. The CDR3 DNA is TGTGCCAGCAGCGGGGGGACAGGGAGGAATGAGCAGTTCTTC.

This chain joins TRBV4-2 and TRBJ2-1; TRBD2 aligns across 10 bases. Germline CDR1 and CDR2: LGHNA and YNFKEQ. The CDR3 is 17 residues long. V lost 4 bases and J lost 7; bases outside the gene matches: 13. CDR3 in DNA: TGTGCCAGCAGCCGAACTAGCGGGGAGGATATGGGGAATGAGCAGTTCTTC. Protein product: CASSRTSGEDMGNEQFF.

This chain uses TRBV27 with TRBJ1-6; D perhaps matches TRBD1 (5 bases). V lost 6 bases, J lost 6 bases, and 12 bases lay in between. Germline loops: CDR1 MNHEY, CDR2 SMNVEV (reference sequence). The CDR3 spans 14 residues. CDR3: CASRRGGGNSPLHF. The CDR3 region has the DNA TGTGCCAGCAGGCGGGGGGGAGGTAATTCACCCCTCCACTTT.

The rearrangement uses TRBV6-6 and TRBJ1-2, with D unresolved. The V end was cut by 4 bases, the J end by 1 base, with 7 bases between. The CDR3 spans 13 residues. The germline gives CDR1 MNHNY, CDR2 SVGAGI (reference sequence). The CDR3: CASSSNINYGYTF. The CDR3 region has the DNA TGTGCCAGCAGTTCGAACATTAACTATGGCTACACCTTC.

The chain recombines TRBV28 with TRBJ1-3, with 8 bases that match TRBD1. With 5 bases clipped from V and 2 bases from J, the junction kept 8 bases outside the gene matches. The germline CDR1 and CDR2 sequences are MDHEN and SYDVKM. This CDR3 has 16 amino acids. DNA of the CDR3: TGTGCCAGCAGTCCCGGGACAGGTCGCCCTGGAAACACCATATATTTT. Amino acid sequence: CASSPGTGRPGNTIYF.

The CDR3 sequence: CASSLTPPTNYGYTF. CDR3 nucleotide sequence: TGTGCCAGCAGCTTAACTCCCCCGACTAACTATGGCTACACCTTC. The V call is TRBV7-9, the J call TRBJ1-2; D unresolved. V lost 2 bases, J lost 0 bases, and 10 bases lay in between. This CDR3 region has 15 residues. Looked up from germline, CDR1 is SEHNR and CDR2 is FQNEAQ (reference sequence).